The following is a T cell receptor (beta chain) sequence with its context. Its antigen target is currently unknown. No qualities accompany the bases; no much larger clone lies one base away. The collaborating institutions used their own protocols to collect whole blood in K2EDTA tubes. For TCRbeta analysis, collaborator samples were shipped as frozen whole blood, as isolated PBMCs, or as DNA extracted from either sample type. The record originates from a study of blood T cell repertoires in COVID-19 (TCRdb year 2020). As for the study more broadly: Collaborator samples came from the United States, Italy and Spain and covered acute and convalescent phases of COVID-19. The prospective study material was composed of cDNA or gDNA derived from T cells, B-cell-depleted T cells, or PBMCs. The dataset comprised deeply sampled blood TCRbeta repertoires from subjects exposed to, actively infected with, or recovered from COVID-19. The repertoires were released in a freely available public database intended as a resource for research on the immune response to SARS-CoV-2. Samples came from the ongoing ImmuneRACE study (first 160 participants) plus 1,254 subjects from 6 global collaborators. A de-identified subject ID, COVID-19 status, age in years and sex were almost always included in the sample metadata. Where available, HLA class I and class II types were taken from metadata supplied by the sample provider and were not determined by assay-based typing. The paper's findings and limits, for the study overall: The amount of clinical and demographic metadata varied by source and participant and was provided uncurated.

TCRbeta CDR3 regions were amplified from genomic DNA using the immunoSEQ Assay, a bias-controlled multiplex PCR. In the authors' own workflow: Nucleated cell counts per sample were estimated from amplification of reference gene primers within the assay. Sequence reads were collapsed and filtered to measure the absolute abundance of every unique TCRbeta CDR3 rearrangement. For each sample, productive Simpson clonality was calculated as the square root of Simpson's diversity index across productive rearrangements. Sourced from immuneACCESS, this table was stored by TCRdb with only in-frame sequences that have V and J called. A share of the clones is absent; for the studies checked, an unresolved V gene accounts for under half, and the remainder has no known explanation. D and trimming come from the DNA, and the V and J calls and clone size come from that table. Recorded for this sample are more than 110,000 clones; roughly four fifths of them occurred a single time. 5% to 7.5% of the sample is taken by the ten largest.

The CDR3 runs 12 residues from the cysteine to the phenylalanine. The only DNA kept is the CDR3, 36 bases in frame from the first base. CDR1 KGHDR and CDR2 SFDVKD are derived from the germline V gene. V and J lose 2 bases and 5 bases, and a span of 3 bases separates them. The rearrangement joined TRBV24-1 to TRBJ2-1; confidence is insufficient to name the D gene. Source material: peripheral blood. The sequence derives from a human donor in a cohort sampled during active COVID-19. The DNA reads TGTGCCACCAGTGATTCTAACAATGAGCAGTTCTTC. Its protein product is CATSDSNNEQFF.